These 26 T cell receptor beta chains originate from one sample sequenced in a study of Ad26.COV2.S vaccination and SARS-CoV-2 variants. TCRdb's table, derived via immunoSEQ multiplex PCR, lists solely in-frame clones and lacks some. There are hundreds of thousands of clones in the sample; about nine tenths occur only once, and 6.4% lies in the top ten. This sample's treatment: around 19 received Ad26.COV2.S at low or high dose, single or two shots; several received placebo; per-sample allocation not given. Day 63 after the first injection of vaccine or placebo was the sampling time. The sample consisted of peripheral blood, taken in a trial of Ad26.COV2.S vaccine versus placebo. Receptors were obtained from a person between 18 and 59 years old who received the Ad26.COV2.S COVID-19 vaccine or a placebo.

This clone was detected once. The chain joins TRBV7-2 to TRBJ2-4; 11 positions match TRBD1. J gave up 4 bases and V 1 base, and 3 bases lay outside the gene matches. Germline assignment: CDR1 SGHTA and CDR2 FQGNSA. CDR3 length: 16 residues. This chain's CDR3 is CASSLVGQGVKNIQYF. The CDR3 DNA reads TGTGCCAGCAGCTTAGTGGGACAGGGGGTAAAAAACATTCAGTACTTC. The whole variable domain, filled in from reference TRBV7-2 and TRBJ2-4, reads GAGVSQSPSNKVTEKGKDVELRCDPISGHTALYWYRQSLGQGLEFLIYFQGNSAPDKSGLPSDRFSAERTGGSVSTLTIQRTQQEDSAVYLCASSLVGQGVKNIQYFGAGTRLSVL.

This clone was recorded once. The genes are TRBV10-3 and TRBJ1-1, with D maybe TRBD1 (5 bases). The CDR3 is 15 residues long. Trimming left V 3 bases short and J 7 bases short, with 18 bases between. The germline V gene encodes CDR1 ENHRY and CDR2 SYGVKD. The CDR3 DNA sequence: TGTGCCATCAGTGATCAGGGATCTGGGAACCATGAAGCTTTCTTT. This translates into CAISDQGSGNHEAFF.

J is TRBJ2-1 and V is TRBV29-1; the match to TRBD1 covers 9 bases. The V segment lost 1 base and the J segment 4 bases; nucleotides outside the gene matches: 5. Germline V gives CDR1 SQVTM, CDR2 ANQGSEA. The length of the CDR3 is 15 residues. The CDR3 spells CSVEGTGVEYNEQFF. The CDR3 DNA reads as TGCAGCGTTGAAGGGACAGGGGTTGAGTACAATGAGCAGTTCTTC.

The V gene is TRBV7-2, the J gene TRBJ1-5, with D perhaps TRBD1 (5 bases). The V gene's germline CDR1 is SGHTA and CDR2 FQGNSA. The CDR3 contains 12 residues. V was pared by 7 bases and J by 4 bases, with 8 bases between. The CDR3 region is CASTAGNQPQHF. The CDR3 region has the DNA TGTGCCAGCACGGCAGGGAATCAGCCCCAGCATTTT.

V is TRBV9 and J is TRBJ2-1; D is unclear. The CDR3 consists of 12 residues. The germline V and J ends were trimmed by 4 bases and 8 bases, with 10 bases remaining between them. Germline CDR1 reads SGDLS; CDR2 reads YYNGEE. Here the CDR3 DNA reads TGTGCCAGCAGCCCTAGAAGCCATGAGCAGTTCTTC. Its translation is CASSPRSHEQFF.

The chain recombines TRBV7-9 with TRBJ1-2, with 10 bases lining up with TRBD1. V was pared by 0 bases and J by 5 bases, with 3 bases of the junction left unmatched. This CDR3 has 15 amino acids. Germline loops: CDR1 SEHNR, CDR2 FQNEAQ (reference sequence). This CDR3 is CASSLAGTGAYGYTF. The CDR3 nucleotides read TGTGCCAGCAGCTTAGCCGGGACAGGGGCGTATGGCTACACCTTC. The full variable domain, in which reference TRBV7-9 and TRBJ1-2 provide the parts outside the CDR3, is DTGVSQNPRHKITKRGQNVTFRCDPISEHNRLYWYRQTLGQGPEFLTYFQNEAQLEKSRLLSDRFSAERPKGSFSTLEIQRTEQGDSAMYLCASSLAGTGAYGYTFGSGTRLTVV.

The genes are TRBV29-1 and TRBJ2-3, with D possibly called TRBD1 or TRBD2 (5 bases each). In germline, CDR1 is SQVTM, CDR2 ANQGSEA. V was pared by 3 bases and J by 4 bases, with 17 bases between. This CDR3 spans 15 amino acids. As DNA, the CDR3 is TGCAGCGTTGACCTAGCTAGGGGCTTTGCAGATACGCAGTATTTT. Protein: CSVDLARGFADTQYF.

The chain couples TRBV28 to TRBJ2-4; D might be TRBD2 (7 bases). The CDR3 loop spans 14 amino acids. Trimming stripped 4 bases from V and 6 bases from J, with 13 bases between. Germline CDR1 and CDR2: MDHEN and SYDVKM. For the CDR3, the DNA is TGTGCCAGCAGTTATCAGGGGAGGGGAAACATTCAGTACTTC. It yields the protein CASSYQGRGNIQYF.

The V gene is TRBV2, the J gene TRBJ1-1, with a tentative D call TRBD1 (6 bases). Per germline, CDR1 SNHLY and CDR2 FYNNEI. CDR3 length: 15 amino acids. V lost 4 bases and J 1 base, leaving 13 bases between the germline ends. Here the CDR3 reads CASSVTGQKNTEAFF. CDR3 DNA: TGTGCCAGCAGTGTTACTGGACAGAAGAACACTGAAGCTTTCTTT.

The chain has TRBV30 and TRBJ2-5; D gene uncertain. The germline V and J ends were trimmed by 2 bases and 1 base, with 2 bases remaining between them. This CDR3 spans 11 amino acids. CDR1 GTSNPN and CDR2 SVGIG come from the germline V gene (reference sequence). The CDR3 DNA reads TGTGCCTGGAGTTCCCAAGAGACCCAGTACTTC. Translation: CAWSSQETQYF. Complete variable domain (other parts from reference TRBV30 and TRBJ2-5): SQTIHQWPATLVQPVGSPLSLECTVEGTSNPNLYWYRQAAGRGLQLLFYSVGIGQISSEVPQNLSASRPQDRQFILSSKKLLLSDSGFYLCAWSSQETQYFGPGTRLLVL.

Comment on this clone: The same CDR3 can be traced to other DNA sequences in this sample. The genes are TRBV7-9 and TRBJ1-5; the D is unclear. V shed 5 bases and J shed 7 bases, with 12 bases lying between them. CDR3 size: 13 residues. Germline CDR1 SEHNR, CDR2 FQNEAQ (reference sequence). The DNA for the CDR3 is TGTGCCAGCAGCCTCGGTGTTGAACAGCCCCAGCATTTT. Translated: CASSLGVEQPQHF. Full variable domain (rest looked up from reference TRBV7-9 and TRBJ1-5): DTGVSQNPRHKITKRGQNVTFRCDPISEHNRLYWYRQTLGQGPEFLTYFQNEAQLEKSRLLSDRFSAERPKGSFSTLEIQRTEQGDSAMYLCASSLGVEQPQHFGDGTRLSIL.

The chain links TRBV27 to TRBJ1-1, with D possibly matching TRBD1 (5 bases). This CDR3 is built from 15 residues. Germline CDR1 MNHEY, CDR2 SMNVEV (reference sequence). With 2 bases removed from V and 0 bases from J, the gap between germline ends came to 10 bases. The CDR3 region is CASSLQGGVNTEAFF. Here the CDR3 DNA reads TGTGCCAGCAGTTTACAGGGAGGGGTGAACACTGAAGCTTTCTTT.

Details on this clone: With a much larger clone just one base away, this may be a read error. The sample holds other DNA sequences that translate to the same CDR3. The V and J genes are TRBV4-2 and TRBJ2-7; either TRBD1 or TRBD2 may supply D (5 bases each). V was pared by 4 bases and J by 0 bases, with 7 bases between. CDR1 is LGHNA, CDR2 YNFKEQ, per germline. CDR3 length: 13 residues. This CDR3 reads CASSRGGSYEQYF. In nucleotides, the CDR3 is TGTGCCAGCAGCCGTGGGGGCTCCTACGAGCAGTACTTC.

The chain combines TRBV3-1 (or the pseudogene TRBV3-2) with TRBJ1-6, with D maybe TRBD1 (6 bases). The V end was cut by 0 bases, the J end by 8 bases, with 11 bases between. CDR1 is LGHDT, CDR2 YNNKEL, per germline (reference sequence). The CDR3 is 15 residues long. The CDR3 here is CASSQDWDIDSPLHF. The CDR3, as DNA: TGTGCCAGCAGCCAAGATTGGGACATCGATTCACCCCTCCACTTT.

About this clone: At the DNA level, this CDR3 is encoded by other sequences in the same sample as well. This chain uses TRBV5-1 with TRBJ1-3; 8 nucleotides agree with TRBD1. Germline V gives CDR1 SGHRS, CDR2 YFSETQ. The CDR3 contains 14 residues. The ends lost 4 bases at V and 4 bases at J; junction bases unmatched: 4. The CDR3 region is CASSPGTGGNTIYF. CDR3 coding DNA: TGCGCCAGCAGCCCGGGGACAGGAGGAAACACCATATATTTT.

The CDR3 is CASSLNSGAQTDTQYF. The CDR3 DNA reads as TGTGCCAGCAGCTTGAATAGCGGGGCCCAAACAGATACGCAGTATTTT. This rearrangement joins TRBV5-4 to TRBJ2-3, with 8 nucleotides matching TRBD2. CDR1 is SGHNT, CDR2 YYREEE, per germline (reference sequence). V was clipped by 1 base and J by 3 bases; unmatched bases: 7. The CDR3 sequence is 16 residues long.

V gene TRBV5-1 combines with J gene TRBJ1-4; 7 nucleotides align to TRBD1. The germline CDR1 and CDR2 sequences are SGHRS and YFSETQ. The CDR3 extends over 14 amino acids. Unmatched junction bases numbered 8, after V lost 4 bases and J lost 8 bases. The CDR3 nucleotides are TGCGCCAGCAGCCCGACTGGGACAGAAGAAAAACTGTTTTTT. This sequence encodes CASSPTGTEEKLFF.

This chain uses TRBV7-9 with TRBJ1-6, with D perhaps matching TRBD1 (5 bases). The CDR3 consists of 14 residues. V was clipped by 0 bases and J by 5 bases, with 5 bases between them. Germline V gene lookup returns CDR1 SEHNR and CDR2 FQNEAQ (reference sequence). This CDR3 reads CASSLAGDNSPLHF. The CDR3 DNA reads as TGTGCCAGCAGCTTAGCGGGGGATAATTCACCCCTCCACTTT.

The chain has TRBV30 and TRBJ1-6; 11 bases line up with TRBD1. Germline lookup yields CDR1 GTSNPN and CDR2 SVGIG (reference sequence). This CDR3 has 15 residues. V was pared by 3 bases and J by 10 bases, with 8 bases of the junction left unmatched. The CDR3 DNA is TGTGCCTGGAGCGGACAGGGGGCTTCGAGGTCACCCCTCCACTTT. This encodes CAWSGQGASRSPLHF.

This clone has just one count. The genes are TRBV3-1 (or the pseudogene TRBV3-2) and TRBJ2-5, with 7 nucleotides matching TRBD1. Germline loops: CDR1 LGHDT, CDR2 YNNKEL (reference sequence). V dropped 0 bases and J dropped 1; count of bases not matched to a gene: 8. This CDR3 is built from 17 residues. The DNA of the CDR3 is TGTGCCAGCAGCCAAGAGTGGGAGAGGGGGCCCCAAGAGACCCAGTACTTC. Its translation is CASSQEWERGPQETQYF.

The chain combines TRBV12-3 or TRBV12-4 with TRBJ2-5; D unclear. V gave up 6 bases and J gave up 2 bases, with 4 bases separating them. The CDR3 is made up of 11 amino acids. This CDR3 is CASRRQETQYF. CDR3 bases: TGTGCCAGCAGGCGACAAGAGACCCAGTACTTC.

The chain uses TRBV4-3 and TRBJ2-3; D tentatively reads TRBD1 or TRBD2 (5 bases each). Germline V gives CDR1 LGHNA, CDR2 YSLEER. This CDR3 comprises 16 residues. Trimming stripped 3 bases from V and 6 bases from J, with 19 bases between. The CDR3 region has the DNA TGCGCCAGCAGCCAGGGTACGGGACGGGGTACGGATACGCAGTATTTT. It yields the protein CASSQGTGRGTDTQYF.

V is TRBV28 and J is TRBJ2-1; D is possibly TRBD2 (5 bases). CDR1 is MDHEN, CDR2 SYDVKM, per germline. The CDR3 spans 13 residues. Trimming took 10 bases from V and 8 from J, leaving 18 bases between them. The CDR3 spells CATRRRLRDEQFF. The CDR3 DNA follows: TGTGCCACCAGACGCAGGTTGAGGGATGAGCAGTTCTTC.

This clone was seen a single time. The gene calls are TRBV6-2 or TRBV6-3 and TRBJ1-1, with 9 bases identical to TRBD1. Germline V gives CDR1 MNHEY, CDR2 SVGEGT. The CDR3 sequence is 14 residues long. Germline trimming cut 5 bases from V and 7 bases from J; bases unmatched to any gene: 8. The CDR3 sequence is CASSPARQGDEAFF. The CDR3 DNA sequence: TGTGCCAGCAGTCCAGCAAGACAGGGGGATGAAGCTTTCTTT.

The rearrangement links TRBV28 to TRBJ1-2; tentatively, D is TRBD1 (5 bases). CDR3 length equals 14 residues. From germline, CDR1 is MDHEN and CDR2 SYDVKM. With 4 bases removed from V and 6 bases from J, the gap between germline ends came to 15 bases. CDR3 nucleotide sequence: TGTGCCAGCAGTTCCCCCGGGACGAAAGATGGCTACACCTTC. The encoded protein is CASSSPGTKDGYTF.

This chain links TRBV3-1 (or the pseudogene TRBV3-2) with TRBJ2-2; no reliable D call. The V gene lost 5 bases and the J gene lost 3 bases, with 7 bases spanning the gap. Germline V gives CDR1 LGHDT, CDR2 YNNKEL (reference sequence). This CDR3 comprises 13 residues. The CDR3 DNA is TGTGCCAGCAGCGGACCGGACACCGGGGAGCTGTTTTTT. Protein: CASSGPDTGELFF.